The 31 T cell receptor beta chains listed next were all sequenced from one sample in a study of blood T cell repertoires in COVID-19. TCRdb's copy holds only in-frame clones and misses some; the assay was immunoSEQ multiplex PCR. This repertoire shows about 170,000 clones, 70% to 90% found once; its top ten account for approximately 2%. The specimen was peripheral blood. Source of these receptors: a man aged 50-59 years who had recovered from COVID-19.

The chain combines TRBV6-1 with TRBJ2-7; 7 positions agree with TRBD2. CDR1 MNHNS and CDR2 SASEGT come from the germline V gene. The CDR3 covers 16 residues. The junction had 12 bases not matched to a gene; V was cut back by 0 bases and J by 7 bases. CDR3 nucleotide sequence: TGTGCCAGCAGTGAAGCGGGGGACCGGCCGCGGGAGGAGCAGTACTTC. Protein: CASSEAGDRPREEQYF.

V usage is TRBV6-2 or TRBV6-3 and J usage is TRBJ1-2; TRBD1 agrees at 9 bases. The CDR3 consists of 15 residues. Germline V gene sequence: CDR1 MNHEY, CDR2 SVGEGT. The trim removed 6 bases at V and 1 base at J, leaving 6 bases unmatched. This CDR3 reads CASSPGQGVNYGYTF. DNA of the CDR3: TGTGCCAGCAGCCCGGGACAGGGCGTTAACTATGGCTACACCTTC.

The count of this clone is one. CDR3 loop: CASSEEGGGNQPQHF. The CDR3 DNA follows: TGTGCCAGCAGTGAAGAAGGTGGCGGGAATCAGCCCCAGCATTTT. The chain links TRBV6-1 to TRBJ1-5; D call uncertain. This CDR3 spans 15 amino acids. From germline, CDR1 is MNHNS and CDR2 SASEGT. Trimming pared 1 base from V and 4 bases from J, leaving 11 bases between.

This chain joins TRBV18 and TRBJ2-6; tentatively, D is TRBD1 (5 bases). The V gene lost 1 base and the J gene lost 1 base, with 11 bases spanning the gap. Germline CDR1 is KGHSH and CDR2 is LQKENI. The CDR3 contains 17 residues. The DNA of the CDR3 is TGTGCCAGCTCACCACAGGGGTTGGTTTCTGGGGCCAACGTCCTGACTTTC. It codes for CASSPQGLVSGANVLTF. Drawing the rest from reference TRBV18 and TRBJ2-6, the complete variable domain is NAGVMQNPRHLVRRRGQEARLRCSPMKGHSHVYWYRQLPEEGLKFMVYLQKENIIDESGMPKERFSAEFPKEGPSILRIQQVVRGDSAAYFCASSPQGLVSGANVLTFGAGSRLTVL.

This chain links TRBV7-2 with TRBJ1-6; 8 nucleotides agree with TRBD1. The trim removed 2 bases at V and 7 bases at J, leaving 10 bases unmatched. Germline V gene sequence: CDR1 SGHTA, CDR2 FQGNSA. The CDR3 is 17 amino acids. The CDR3 loop reads CASSLSRTGFDNSPLHF. CDR3 in DNA: TGTGCCAGCAGCTTATCCCGGACAGGGTTTGACAATTCACCCCTCCACTTT.

V and J are TRBV5-1 and TRBJ2-4; TRBD1 might be the D (6 bases). V gave up 0 bases and J gave up 7 bases, with 8 bases separating them. This CDR3 region has 13 residues. From germline, CDR1 is SGHRS and CDR2 YFSETQ. CDR3 residues: CASSLADSNIQYF. The CDR3 region has the DNA TGCGCCAGCAGCTTGGCGGACAGTAACATTCAGTACTTC.

The chain combines TRBV7-2 with TRBJ1-4, with unresolved D. The CDR3 is 19 residues long. With 2 bases removed from V and 0 bases from J, the gap between germline ends came to 19 bases. From germline, CDR1 is SGHTA and CDR2 FQGNSA. The CDR3 nucleotides are TGTGCCAGCAGCTTAACGGGGAGACGGAACCAAGCAACTAATGAAAAACTGTTTTTT. This gives the protein CASSLTGRRNQATNEKLFF.

The rearrangement uses TRBV27 and TRBJ2-5, with 11 bases lining up with TRBD1. CDR3 length: 16 residues. Per the germline V gene, CDR1 is MNHEY and CDR2 is SMNVEV (reference sequence). V shed 5 bases, J shed 5 bases, and the junction held 10 bases outside the gene matches. CDR3 nucleotides: TGTGCCAGCAGTACCCGGGACAGGGGGTCCTGGGAGACCCAGTACTTC. The encoded protein is CASSTRDRGSWETQYF.

V gene TRBV3-1 (or the pseudogene TRBV3-2) combines with J gene TRBJ1-5, with D possibly matching TRBD1 (5 bases). CDR3 length equals 18 residues. V was clipped by 3 bases and J by 0 bases, with 18 bases between them. Germline V gene lookup returns CDR1 LGHDT and CDR2 YNNKEL (reference sequence). CDR3 protein: CASSQTLGKGYSNQPQHF. The CDR3 DNA is TGTGCCAGCAGCCAGACTCTGGGGAAGGGGTATAGCAATCAGCCCCAGCATTTT.

The V and J genes are TRBV3-1 (or the pseudogene TRBV3-2) and TRBJ2-7; 14 bases are a match to TRBD2. Trimming took 2 bases from V and 0 from J; bases not matched to a gene: 9. CDR1 LGHDT and CDR2 YNNKEL come from the germline V gene (reference sequence). The CDR3 spans 19 residues. The DNA for the CDR3 is TGTGCCAGCAGCCAAAGGGGAGGACTAGCGGGAGGATTCTCCTACGAGCAGTACTTC. Translation: CASSQRGGLAGGFSYEQYF.

This sequence joins TRBV3-1 (or the pseudogene TRBV3-2) and TRBJ2-3, with TRBD2 matching over 10 bases. V dropped 1 base and J dropped 2; count of bases not matched to a gene: 3. Per the germline V gene, CDR1 is LGHDT and CDR2 is YNNKEL (reference sequence). The CDR3 is made up of 16 amino acids. The CDR3 nucleotides are TGTGCCAGCAGCCAAGTTCTAGCGGGGGCCACAGATACGCAGTATTTT. Amino acids: CASSQVLAGATDTQYF.

The J gene is TRBJ2-2, the V gene TRBV5-3; D unclear. TRBV5-3 is an open reading frame, and its role is uncertain. The length of the CDR3 is 15 residues. Trimming pared 1 base from V and 5 bases from J, leaving 12 bases between. DNA of the CDR3: TGTGCCAGAAGCTTGTATGGGCATCGAACCGGGGAGCTGTTTTTT. It encodes CARSLYGHRTGELFF.

The chain is built from TRBV28 and TRBJ1-4; 7 nucleotides match TRBD1. The CDR3 is 15 residues long. CDR1 is MDHEN and CDR2 is SYDVKM in the germline V gene. J gave up 8 bases and V 6 bases, and 12 bases lay outside the gene matches. Written as DNA, the CDR3 is TGTGCCAGCAGCCCCCAGGTAGGGGGCGGCGAAAAACTGTTTTTT. It translates to CASSPQVGGGEKLFF.

The gene calls are TRBV3-1 (or the pseudogene TRBV3-2) and TRBJ2-1; 9 positions agree with TRBD2. Trimming at V came to 2 bases and at J to 4 bases, leaving 6 bases not matched to a gene. The CDR3 consists of 16 residues. CDR1 LGHDT and CDR2 YNNKEL come from the germline V gene (reference sequence). The CDR3 loop reads CASSQRRLAGYNEQFF. CDR3 in DNA: TGTGCCAGCAGCCAACGGCGGCTAGCGGGGTACAATGAGCAGTTCTTC.

This clone has just one count. The chain is built from TRBV19 and TRBJ1-6; a possible D gene is TRBD1 (5 bases). Trimming took 6 bases from V and 3 from J, leaving 9 bases between them. The CDR3 has 14 residues. Germline assignment: CDR1 LNHDA and CDR2 SQIVND (reference sequence). DNA of the CDR3: TGTGCCAGTAGGTCCGACAGCTATAATTCACCCCTCCACTTT. Translation gives CASRSDSYNSPLHF.

The DNA for the CDR3 is TGTGCCAGCAGCTTTGACAGAGTTACTAACTATGGCTACACCTTC. It yields the protein CASSFDRVTNYGYTF. The V gene is TRBV5-4, the J gene TRBJ1-2; possibly TRBD1 for D (5 bases). V lost 2 bases and J lost 0, with 11 bases in between. The CDR3 totals 15 residues. Germline CDR1 and CDR2: SGHNT and YYREEE (reference sequence).

As to this clone: An end of the junction differs from the germline gene, which may be a read error. Distinct nucleotide sequences in the sample also encode this CDR3. The chain couples TRBV18 to TRBJ2-1, with 10 bases identical to TRBD2. The CDR3 totals 15 residues. The germline gives CDR1 KGHSH, CDR2 LQKENI. The CDR3 spells CASSPRTSGYNEQFF. The CDR3 nucleotides read TGTGCCAGCTCTCCACGGACTAGCGGATACAATGAGCAGTTCTTC.

V and J are TRBV7-8 and TRBJ1-6, with a weak D call TRBD1 (6 bases). From germline, CDR1 is SGHVS and CDR2 FQNEAQ. CDR3 size: 15 residues. V gave up 1 base and J gave up 10 bases, with 14 bases separating them. The CDR3 nucleotides are TGTGCCAGCAGCTTAGAAGGGGGGGGTCGGTCACCCCTCCACTTT. It yields the protein CASSLEGGGRSPLHF.

The chain employs TRBV6-6 and TRBJ2-7; no clear D gene. The CDR3 has 12 amino acids. Germline CDR1 reads MNHNY; CDR2 reads SVGAGI (reference sequence). Trimming left V 6 bases short and J 5 bases short, with 11 bases between. In DNA, the CDR3 is TGTGCCAGCAGCCCTATTGGTAACGAGCAGTACTTC. Translated: CASSPIGNEQYF.

About this clone itself: This same CDR3 is encoded by further DNA sequences in the sample. The chain uses TRBV12-3 or TRBV12-4 and TRBJ2-7; D uncertain. The CDR3 runs to 13 residues. The V and J ends lost 4 bases and 2 bases respectively, with 9 bases between them. The CDR3 DNA reads as TGTGCCAGCAGTTCCGGCGGTCCCTACGAGCAGTACTTC. This gives the protein CASSSGGPYEQYF.

The chain links TRBV2 to TRBJ1-4, with D possibly TRBD1 on 5 matching bases. Looked up from germline, CDR1 is SNHLY and CDR2 is FYNNEI. V lost 7 bases, J lost 7 bases, and 19 bases lay in between. The CDR3 length is 15 residues. The CDR3 nucleotides read TGTGCCAGCACTCAAAATGGGGGGGAGAGTGAAAAACTGTTTTTT. The encoded protein is CASTQNGGESEKLFF.

This CDR3 is CASSQGVGTPNTEAFF. DNA for the CDR3: TGTGCCAGCAGCCAGGGGGTCGGGACACCGAACACTGAAGCTTTCTTT. V and J are TRBV2 and TRBJ1-1; 7 bases fit TRBD1. In germline, CDR1 is SNHLY, CDR2 FYNNEI. V trimming: 6 bases; J trimming: 1 base; junction bases outside the gene matches: 11. CDR3 size: 16 residues.

This clone was seen a handful of times. This sequence joins TRBV7-3 and TRBJ1-6; D remains unclear. Germline CDR1 SGHTA, CDR2 FQGTGA. V lost 5 bases and J lost 7, with 9 bases in between. The CDR3 spans 13 residues. Here the CDR3 DNA reads TGTGCCAGCAGCGCCGACTGGAATTCACCCCTCCACTTT. Residues: CASSADWNSPLHF.

The chain recombines TRBV5-4 with TRBJ2-5; 10 bases are a match to TRBD2. The junction had 2 bases not matched to a gene; V was cut back by 1 base and J by 2 bases. CDR3 length: 15 residues. Germline CDR1 reads SGHNT; CDR2 reads YYREEE (reference sequence). The CDR3 protein is CASSLRTSGQETQYF. CDR3 DNA sequence: TGTGCCAGCAGCTTGAGGACTAGCGGACAAGAGACCCAGTACTTC.

The chain joins TRBV6-5 to TRBJ1-6; 7 nucleotides match TRBD1. With V trimmed by 7 bases and J by 8 bases, 5 bases remained unmatched. The germline V gene encodes CDR1 MNHEY and CDR2 SVGAGI. The CDR3 extends over 13 amino acids. The CDR3 coding sequence is TGTGCCAGCAAGGACAGGTTTGATTCACCCCTCCACTTT. This translates into CASKDRFDSPLHF.

V usage is TRBV18 and J usage is TRBJ2-6, with TRBD2 as a possible D gene (5 bases). Between the trimmed V and J ends, which lost 2 bases and 2 bases, there was a span of 13 bases. Germline V gives CDR1 KGHSH, CDR2 LQKENI. The CDR3 is 17 residues long. CDR3 in amino acids: CASSPRIQTTGANVLTF. CDR3 coding DNA: TGTGCCAGCTCACCAAGGATCCAGACTACTGGGGCCAACGTCCTGACTTTC.

The CDR3 DNA sequence: TGCGCCAGCAGCCAAGAATCTGCCAGGTCAAAAAGGGGGACCCAGTACTTC. As protein: CASSQESARSKRGTQYF. V usage is TRBV4-3 and J usage is TRBJ2-5; TRBD1 is a possible D gene (5 bases). Trimming took 0 bases from V and 7 from J, leaving 21 bases between them. CDR3 size: 17 residues. Germline V gene lookup returns CDR1 LGHNA and CDR2 YSLEER.

The CDR3 DNA sequence: TGCAGCGTCCGCGAGAGAACCGGGACAGCGAACACCGGGGAGCTGTTTTTT. Amino acids: CSVRERTGTANTGELFF. This sequence joins TRBV29-1 and TRBJ2-2; TRBD1 matches at 7 bases. The CDR3 spans 17 residues. V was clipped by 6 bases and J by 0 bases; unmatched bases: 13. Germline V lookup: CDR1 SQVTM, CDR2 ANQGSEA.

This clone turned up a few times. This chain links TRBV2 with TRBJ1-5; possible D gene TRBD1, 5 bases. There are 16 residues in the CDR3. Germline CDR1 is SNHLY and CDR2 is FYNNEI. Trimming took off 2 bases at V and 2 bases at J, with 13 bases between the two ends. CDR3 amino acids: CASSESAGRGNQPQHF. DNA for the CDR3: TGTGCCAGCAGTGAATCCGCAGGGAGGGGCAATCAGCCCCAGCATTTT.

The V call is TRBV10-1, the J call TRBJ2-7, with TRBD1 identical over 10 bases. Germline CDR1 and CDR2: WNHNN and SYGVQD (reference sequence). V lost 6 bases, J lost 3 bases, and 14 bases stayed unmatched. The CDR3 consists of 17 residues. Here the CDR3 DNA reads TGCGCCAGCAGGGGGGACATTCGGGACAGGGGAGACTACGAGCAGTACTTC. This sequence encodes CASRGDIRDRGDYEQYF.

The chain combines TRBV9 with TRBJ2-7, with a tentative D call TRBD1 (5 bases). Germline CDR1 reads SGDLS; CDR2 reads YYNGEE. Deletions cut 0 bases from V and 3 bases from J, with 10 bases between. There are 14 residues in the CDR3. CDR3 sequence: CASSVATGDYEQYF. Here the CDR3 DNA reads TGTGCCAGCAGCGTAGCCACAGGAGACTACGAGCAGTACTTC.